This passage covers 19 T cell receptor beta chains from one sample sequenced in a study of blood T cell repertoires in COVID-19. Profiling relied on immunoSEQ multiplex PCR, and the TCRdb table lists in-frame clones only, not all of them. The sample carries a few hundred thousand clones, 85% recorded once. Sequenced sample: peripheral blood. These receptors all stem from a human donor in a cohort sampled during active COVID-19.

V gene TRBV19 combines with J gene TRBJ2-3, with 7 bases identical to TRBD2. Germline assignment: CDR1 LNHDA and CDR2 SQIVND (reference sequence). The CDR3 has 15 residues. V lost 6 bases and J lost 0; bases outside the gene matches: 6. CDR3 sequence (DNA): TGTGCCAGTAGGAACGGGGGGTGGAGCACAGATACGCAGTATTTT. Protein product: CASRNGGWSTDTQYF.

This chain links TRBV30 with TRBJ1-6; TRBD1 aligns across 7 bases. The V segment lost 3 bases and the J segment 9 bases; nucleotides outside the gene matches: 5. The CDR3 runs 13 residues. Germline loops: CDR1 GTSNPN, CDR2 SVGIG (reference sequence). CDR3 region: CAWRRQGGSPLHF. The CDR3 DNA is TGTGCCTGGAGAAGACAGGGAGGTTCACCCCTCCACTTT.

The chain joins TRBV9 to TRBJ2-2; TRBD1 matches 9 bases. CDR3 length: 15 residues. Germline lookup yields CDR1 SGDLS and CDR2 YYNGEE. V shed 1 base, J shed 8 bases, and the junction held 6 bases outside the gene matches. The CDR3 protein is CASSVMDRGLGELFF. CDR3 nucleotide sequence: TGTGCCAGCAGCGTAATGGACAGGGGCTTGGGGGAGCTGTTTTTT. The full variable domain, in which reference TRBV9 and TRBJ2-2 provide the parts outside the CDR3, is DSGVTQTPKHLITATGQRVTLRCSPRSGDLSVYWYQQSLDQGLQFLIQYYNGEERAKGNILERFSAQQFPDLHSELNLSSLELGDSALYFCASSVMDRGLGELFFGEGSRLTVL.

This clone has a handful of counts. The CDR3 is CASSDAQTGGRDTQYF. CDR3 sequence (DNA): TGCGCCAGCAGCGACGCGCAGACAGGGGGTCGAGATACGCAGTATTTT. The rearrangement joins TRBV5-1 to TRBJ2-3; 9 bases are a match to TRBD1. CDR1 and CDR2 (germline): SGHRS, YFSETQ. This CDR3 spans 16 amino acids. V lost 4 bases and J lost 5; bases outside the gene matches: 11.

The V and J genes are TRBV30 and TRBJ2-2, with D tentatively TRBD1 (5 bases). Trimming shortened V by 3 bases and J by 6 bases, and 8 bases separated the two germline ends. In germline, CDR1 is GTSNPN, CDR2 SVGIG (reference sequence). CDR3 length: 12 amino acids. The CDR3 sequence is CAWSVGAGELFF. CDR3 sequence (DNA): TGTGCCTGGAGCGTAGGGGCCGGGGAGCTGTTTTTT.

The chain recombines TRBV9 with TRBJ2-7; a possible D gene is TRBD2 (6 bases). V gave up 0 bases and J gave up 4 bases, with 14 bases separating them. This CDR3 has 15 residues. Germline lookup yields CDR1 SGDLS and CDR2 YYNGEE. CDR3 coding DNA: TGTGCCAGCAGCGTAGGGGGCGGGGCGAATTACGAGCAGTACTTC. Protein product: CASSVGGGANYEQYF.

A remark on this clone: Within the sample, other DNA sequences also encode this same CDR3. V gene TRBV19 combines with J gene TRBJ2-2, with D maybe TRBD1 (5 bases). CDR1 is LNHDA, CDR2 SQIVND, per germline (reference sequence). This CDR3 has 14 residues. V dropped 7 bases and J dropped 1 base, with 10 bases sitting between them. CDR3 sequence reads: CASTPGQNTGELFF. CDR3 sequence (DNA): TGTGCCAGTACCCCTGGACAGAACACCGGGGAGCTGTTTTTT.

CDR3 region: CSASGLAGGSEQYF. CDR3 in DNA: TGCAGTGCTAGTGGACTAGCGGGGGGGAGTGAGCAGTACTTC. V is TRBV20-1 and J is TRBJ2-7, with 15 bases fitting TRBD2. Trimming cost V 3 bases and J 7 bases; bases outside gene matches: 4. The CDR3 totals 14 residues. From germline, CDR1 is DFQATT and CDR2 SNEGSKA (reference sequence).

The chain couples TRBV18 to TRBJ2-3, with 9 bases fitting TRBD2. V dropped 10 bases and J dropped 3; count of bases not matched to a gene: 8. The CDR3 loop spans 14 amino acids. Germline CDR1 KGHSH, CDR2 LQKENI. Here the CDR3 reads CATSGTSTTDTQYF. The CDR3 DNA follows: TGTGCCACCTCTGGGACTAGCACGACAGATACGCAGTATTTT.

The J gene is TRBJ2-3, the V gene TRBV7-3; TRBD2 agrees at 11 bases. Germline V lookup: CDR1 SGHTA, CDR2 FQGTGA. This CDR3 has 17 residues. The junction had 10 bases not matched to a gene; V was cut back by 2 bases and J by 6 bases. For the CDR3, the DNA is TGTGCCAGCAGCTTACTGGCTAGCGGGGGGCCCGGGGATACGCAGTATTTT. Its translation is CASSLLASGGPGDTQYF. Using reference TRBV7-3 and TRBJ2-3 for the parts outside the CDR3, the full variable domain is GAGVSQTPSNKVTEKGKYVELRCDPISGHTALYWYRQSLGQGPEFLIYFQGTGAADDSGLPNDRFFAVRPEGSVSTLKIQRTERGDSAVYLCASSLLASGGPGDTQYFGPGTRLTVL.

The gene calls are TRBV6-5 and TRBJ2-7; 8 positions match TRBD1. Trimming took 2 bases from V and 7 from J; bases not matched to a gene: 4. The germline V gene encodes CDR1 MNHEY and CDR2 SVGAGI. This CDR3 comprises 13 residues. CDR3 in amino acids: CASSYGQGLEQYF. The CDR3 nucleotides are TGTGCCAGCAGTTACGGACAGGGCCTGGAGCAGTACTTC.

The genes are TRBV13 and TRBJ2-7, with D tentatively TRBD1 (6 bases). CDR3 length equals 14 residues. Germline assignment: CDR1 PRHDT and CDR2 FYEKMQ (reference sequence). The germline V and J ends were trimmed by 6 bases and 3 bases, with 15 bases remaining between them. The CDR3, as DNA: TGTGCCAGCAGTCCGGGGTGGGGGCACTACGAGCAGTACTTC. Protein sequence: CASSPGWGHYEQYF.

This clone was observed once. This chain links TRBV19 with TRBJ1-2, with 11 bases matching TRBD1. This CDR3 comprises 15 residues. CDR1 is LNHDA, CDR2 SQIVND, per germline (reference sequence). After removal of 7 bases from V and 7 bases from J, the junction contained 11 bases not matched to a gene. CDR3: CASKRTGGAGGGYTF. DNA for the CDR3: TGTGCCAGTAAGAGGACAGGGGGCGCCGGTGGTGGCTACACCTTC.

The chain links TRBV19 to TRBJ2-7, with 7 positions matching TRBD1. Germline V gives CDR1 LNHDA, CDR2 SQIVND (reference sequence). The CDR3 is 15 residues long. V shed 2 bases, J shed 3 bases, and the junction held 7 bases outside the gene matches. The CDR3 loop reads CASSITGVYSYEQYF. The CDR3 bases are TGTGCCAGTAGTATAACAGGGGTTTATAGCTACGAGCAGTACTTC. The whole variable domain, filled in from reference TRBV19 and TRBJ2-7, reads DGGITQSPKYLFRKEGQNVTLSCEQNLNHDAMYWYRQDPGQGLRLIYYSQIVNDFQKGDIAEGYSVSREKKESFPLTVTSAQKNPTAFYLCASSITGVYSYEQYFGPGTRLTVT.

The CDR3 reads CASSPLAGGIPSSYNEQFF. DNA of the CDR3: TGCGCCAGCAGCCCACTAGCGGGGGGCATCCCGAGCTCCTACAATGAGCAGTTCTTC. J is TRBJ2-1 and V is TRBV5-1; 12 positions agree with TRBD2. There are 19 residues in the CDR3. V gave up 4 bases and J gave up 0 bases; unmatched junction bases: 11. Germline assignment: CDR1 SGHRS and CDR2 YFSETQ.

CDR3 amino acids: CASSLEAGRADTQYF. The DNA of the CDR3 is TGTGCCAGCAGCTTAGAAGCAGGGCGCGCAGATACGCAGTATTTT. V usage is TRBV7-3 and J usage is TRBJ2-3; maybe TRBD1 (5 bases). The CDR3 loop spans 15 amino acids. Germline assignment: CDR1 SGHTA and CDR2 FQGTGA. V lost 2 bases and J 4 bases, leaving 13 bases between the germline ends. Variable domain in full (rest from reference TRBV7-3 and TRBJ2-3): GAGVSQTPSNKVTEKGKYVELRCDPISGHTALYWYRQSLGQGPEFLIYFQGTGAADDSGLPNDRFFAVRPEGSVSTLKIQRTERGDSAVYLCASSLEAGRADTQYFGPGTRLTVL.

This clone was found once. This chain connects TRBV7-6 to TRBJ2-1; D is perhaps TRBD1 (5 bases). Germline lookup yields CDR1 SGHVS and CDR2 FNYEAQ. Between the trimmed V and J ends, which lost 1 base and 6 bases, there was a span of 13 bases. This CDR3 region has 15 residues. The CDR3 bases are TGTGCCAGCAGCTTAGTGGCAGGGCACCGCAATGAGCAGTTCTTC. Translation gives CASSLVAGHRNEQFF.

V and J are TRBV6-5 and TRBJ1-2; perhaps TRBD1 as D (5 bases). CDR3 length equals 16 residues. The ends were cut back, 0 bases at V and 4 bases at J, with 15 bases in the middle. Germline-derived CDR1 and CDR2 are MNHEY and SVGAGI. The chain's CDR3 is CASSYSGNLGGYGYTF. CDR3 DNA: TGTGCCAGCAGTTACTCTGGGAACTTGGGGGGCTATGGCTACACCTTC.

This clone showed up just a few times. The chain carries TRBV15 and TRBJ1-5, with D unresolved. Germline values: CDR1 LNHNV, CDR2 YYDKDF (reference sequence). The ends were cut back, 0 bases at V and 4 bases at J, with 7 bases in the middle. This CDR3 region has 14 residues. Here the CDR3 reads CATSRDIGNQPQHF. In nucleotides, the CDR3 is TGTGCCACCAGCAGAGATATCGGGAATCAGCCCCAGCATTTT.